This entry describes one TCR beta chain. What it recognizes is unknown. The length of the CDR3 is 16 residues. V dropped 5 bases and J dropped 5; count of bases not matched to a gene: 12. The germline CDR1 and CDR2 sequences are MDHEN and SYDVKM. Data came from immunoSEQ multiplex PCR; TCRdb stores just in-frame clones and leaves some out. The sample gives over 35,000 clones, 80% of which show up once; about 22% is in the top ten. This entry comes from a study of T cell responses to AZD1222 COVID-19 vaccine. Regarding the study as a whole: There were vaccine-associated CD4 TCRs across spike, dominant at 160-218 and 743-854. Vaccination with two AZD1222 doses was followed by a rise in Spike-specific TCR breadth and depth.

The sample in question was peripheral blood, obtained 28 days after the second dose of the MenACWY control vaccine. The V call is TRBV28, the J call TRBJ2-5; 9 bases agree with TRBD2. The clonotype originates from an adult who received the MenACWY meningococcal vaccine as a control. The CDR3 spells CASSTPTGLALETQYF. The CDR3 coding sequence is TGTGCCAGCAGTACCCCGACGGGACTAGCCTTGGAGACCCAGTACTTC.